This T cell receptor (beta chain) was captured by sequencing in a study of T-cell memory formation after mild COVID-19. Notes on the study in general: Clones shrinking between day 15 and 85 showed a balanced CD4/CD8 split, and those that grew later tilted toward CD4+. Of the contracting clones, CD4+ ones lay mainly in CM and EM, and CD8+ ones in EMRA.

Trimming took 6 bases from V and 2 from J, leaving 16 bases between them. This CDR3 region has 15 residues. As for this clonotype: Its antigen is unknown.

Each CDR3 protein is one row after TCRdb ran MiXCR on the 5' RACE reads. The table shows tens of thousands of distinct CDR3 sequences, with roughly 14% occurring only once. The material sequenced was PBMCs or a T cell subset sorted from them (not recorded which). The chain uses TRBV12-3 or TRBV12-4 and TRBJ1-1; no firm D call. This clonotype was obtained from an adult woman who had mild COVID-19 (a few samples of this study predate the infection). Cell type and time point are not known. The CDR3 here is CASRASIGVNTEAFF. CDR3 DNA: TGTGCCAGCAGGGCCTCCATCGGGGTCAACACTGAAGCTTTCTTT.